These T cell receptor beta chains were read from a single sample in a study of blood T cell repertoires in COVID-19. Sequencing was performed with immunoSEQ multiplex PCR; in TCRdb, only in-frame clones are kept and a portion is missing. The sample shows 110,000 to 150,000 clones, 80% to 90% of them seen only once. The sequenced material came from peripheral blood. These receptors originate from a woman aged 80 or older with acute or convalescent COVID-19. Both conserved end residues are part of each CDR3. D genes are given only for firm matches. Clone size is not always given. Where it is, it says once, few, many or a class for expanded clones.

D gene	clone size	V gene	J gene	CDR3 DNA	CDR3 protein
TRBD1	NA	TRBV7-9	TRBJ1-2	TGTGCCAGCAGCTTAGAGGACAGGGTGGCTGGCTACACCTTC	CASSLEDRVAGYTF
NA	NA	TRBV24-1	TRBJ1-4	TGTGCCACCAGTGATTTGTCCAGGGTATATTCCCAAACTAATGAAAAACTGTTTTTT	CATSDLSRVYSQTNEKLFF
NA	once	TRBV6-5	TRBJ1-1	TGTGCCAGCAGGTATACCAGGAACACTGAAGCTTTCTTT	CASRYTRNTEAFF
NA	few	TRBV4-2	TRBJ1-5	TGTGCCAGCAGCCAAGAGGCTGGACGGCGATTAGGGGGCAATCAGCCCCAGCATTTT	CASSQEAGRRLGGNQPQHF
TRBD1	NA	TRBV6-5	TRBJ1-5	TGTGCCAGCAACCCGGGACAGGGGTCCACTCAGCCCCAGCATTTT	CASNPGQGSTQPQHF
NA	NA	TRBV4-3	TRBJ2-1	TGCGCCAGCAGCCAAGATTCGGGCTGGGGGGAGGAGCAGTTCTTC	CASSQDSGWGEEQFF
NA	once	TRBV5-1	TRBJ1-1	TGCGCCAGCAGCTTCGGACTTTCGAACACTGAAGCTTTCTTT	CASSFGLSNTEAFF
NA	NA	TRBV7-9	TRBJ1-2	TGTGCCAGCAGCTTACTCCACAGATCTGATCCATTTGGCTACACCTTC	CASSLLHRSDPFGYTF
NA	NA	TRBV18	TRBJ1-6	TGTGCCAGCCAGACAGACCTTAATTCACCCCTCCACTTT	CASQTDLNSPLHF
NA	NA	TRBV11-2	TRBJ1-5	TGTGCCAGCAGCTTCCCGGGTCAGCCCCAGCATTTT	CASSFPGQPQHF
NA	NA	TRBV5-1	TRBJ1-4	TGCGCCAGCAACTCCGGAGGGGCCGGTGAAAAACTGTTTTTT	CASNSGGAGEKLFF
NA	NA	TRBV5-1	TRBJ2-3	TGCGCCAGCGCCCTCCTTGCGCTGAGCACAGATACGCAGTATTTT	CASALLALSTDTQYF
TRBD1	NA	TRBV5-4	TRBJ2-7	TGTGCCAGCAGCTTGGGGACAGGGGGAATAGGGCAGTACTTC	CASSLGTGGIGQYF
NA	NA	TRBV4-1	TRBJ1-1	TGCGCCAGCAGCCAAGCGCAGCCAGGGATTAACACTGAAGCTTTCTTT	CASSQAQPGINTEAFF
TRBD2	NA	TRBV11-2	TRBJ2-5	TGTGCCAGCAGCTTAGGATTAGCGGGGGGCCAAGAGACCCAGTACTTC	CASSLGLAGGQETQYF
NA	NA	TRBV7-2	TRBJ1-4	TGTGCCAGCAGCACGTCAGGGCCAACTAATGAAAAACTGTTTTTT	CASSTSGPTNEKLFF
TRBD1	NA	TRBV29-1	TRBJ1-1	TGCAGCGTTGAGGACAGGATGAACACTGAAGCTTTCTTT	CSVEDRMNTEAFF
TRBD1	NA	TRBV10-3	TRBJ1-2	TGTGCCATTGCACCGGGACAGGGGGCTGCGGGCGGCTACACCTTC	CAIAPGQGAAGGYTF
NA	NA	TRBV18	TRBJ1-5	TGTGCCAGCTCACCCGCGGTGGATCAGCCCCAGCATTTT	CASSPAVDQPQHF
NA	NA	TRBV7-3	TRBJ2-5	TGTGCCAGCAGCCAACAACCAGGGATGGAGACCCAGTACTTC	CASSQQPGMETQYF
NA	NA	TRBV3-1/TRBV3-2	TRBJ1-1	TGTGCCAGCAGCCAGCCAGTCACAGGGTGCGCTTTCTTT	CASSQPVTGCAFF
NA	NA	TRBV11-3	TRBJ2-2	TGTGCCAGCAGCTTAGTGCGCGCCGGGGAGCTGTTTTTT	CASSLVRAGELFF
NA	NA	TRBV5-4	TRBJ2-3	TGTGCCAGCAGCCAAGAGGCCAGCACAGATACGCAGTATTTT	CASSQEASTDTQYF
NA	NA	TRBV27	TRBJ2-7	TGTGCCAGCAGTTTACAGGGCTACGAGCAGTACTTC	CASSLQGYEQYF
TRBD1	NA	TRBV5-4	TRBJ1-6	TGTGCCAGCAGCGAACGACCGGACAGGGAGGTTTCACCCCTCCACTTT	CASSERPDREVSPLHF
TRBD2	NA	TRBV3-1/TRBV3-2	TRBJ2-5	TGTGCCAGCAGCCAAGATGCGGGGGGGGCCTCGTTGGCCCAGTACTTC	CASSQDAGGASLAQYF
TRBD1	NA	TRBV12-3/TRBV12-4	TRBJ2-7	TGTGCCAGCAGTTTACACCGGGACAGGGGGCACTTC	CASSLHRDRGHF
TRBD1	NA	TRBV9	TRBJ1-6	TGTGCCAGCAGCGTCGGACAGGAGACTTATAATTCACCCCTCCACTTT	CASSVGQETYNSPLHF